This T cell receptor (beta chain) is from a study of blood T cell repertoires in COVID-19 (dated by TCRdb to 2020 to 2021). Regarding the complete study: Collaborator samples came from the United States, Italy and Spain and covered acute and convalescent phases of COVID-19. The prospective study material was composed of cDNA or gDNA derived from T cells, B-cell-depleted T cells, or PBMCs. Subjects who had been exposed to COVID-19, were actively infected with it, or had recovered from it provided the deeply sampled blood TCRbeta repertoires that made up the dataset. Nearly every sample came with metadata listing a de-identified subject ID, COVID-19 status, age in years and sex. The repertoires were made available in a free public database intended to serve as a resource for research on the immune response to SARS-CoV-2. Where available, HLA class I and class II types were taken from metadata supplied by the sample provider and were not determined by assay-based typing. The samples were drawn from two sources: the first 160 participants of the ongoing ImmuneRACE study, and 1,254 subjects contributed by 6 global collaborators.

V gives up 8 bases and J gives up 5 bases, and the segment between their germline ends measures 9 bases. Spanning cysteine to phenylalanine, the CDR3 consists of 11 amino acids. Just the 33-base CDR3 DNA is kept, in frame starting at base 1. General findings and caveats noted by the study authors: The quantity of clinical and demographic metadata differed by source and by participant and was supplied without curation.

TCRbeta CDR3 regions were amplified from genomic DNA using the immunoSEQ Assay, a bias-controlled multiplex PCR. The source study handled its data this way. The number of nucleated cells in each sample was estimated by amplification of reference gene primers within the assay. To quantify the absolute abundance of each unique TCRbeta CDR3 rearrangement, sequence reads were collapsed and filtered. For each sample, productive Simpson clonality was calculated by taking the square root of Simpson's diversity index across productive rearrangements. Drawn from immuneACCESS, this table holds only the in-frame rearrangements with V and J called that TCRdb kept. Clones are partly lost; checked studies trace under half to an unresolved V gene and leave the rest unexplained. From that table come the V and J calls and clone size; the DNA was used to work out D and trimming. Here the sample has about 180,000 clones; 70% to 90% occur a single time. Roughly 2.9% of the sample rests with the top ten.

Whole blood was collected in K2EDTA tubes by collaborating institutions according to the institutions' own protocols. For TCRbeta analysis, collaborators shipped samples as frozen whole blood, isolated PBMCs, or DNA extracted from either of those sample types. Comments on this clone: Its antigen is unknown. No qualities accompany the bases; no much larger clone lies one base away.

The chain couples TRBV12-3 or TRBV12-4 to TRBJ1-2; the D segment cannot be called with confidence. Sequences were obtained from peripheral blood. The TCR sequence derives from a woman under 40 with active or convalescent COVID-19. The CDR3 protein sequence reads: CASGNRYGYTF. The sequenced DNA: TGTGCCAGCGGTAACAGATATGGCTACACCTTC.